What follows describes a single T cell receptor beta chain. The antigen remains unidentified. These data originate in a study of response to subunit inactivated influenza vaccine. Study-wide results and caveats: Authors suggested seasonal influenza vaccinations each recruit few new T cells.

TCRdb re-called the RT-PCR reads with MiXCR, one entry per CDR3 protein. The data show 500,000 to 550,000 distinct CDR3 sequences, approximately 7.1% seen once. Trimming removed 5 bases from V and 11 bases from J; junction bases left unmatched: 11. The germline V gene has CDR1 SGHTA and CDR2 FQGNSA. This CDR3 is built from 16 residues. The sequence came from a man between 50 and 75 years old who received an inactivated influenza vaccine. This chain joins TRBV7-2 and TRBJ2-1; 14 positions agree with TRBD2. Sequenced here: PBMCs from blood, sampled less than 30 months after vaccination. The CDR3 bases are TGTGCCAGCAGCAACGGAGGGACTAGCGGGGGAAAGAAGCAGTTCTTC. Its protein product is CASSNGGTSGGKKQFF.